This is a list of T cell receptor beta chains from one sample in a study of blood T cell repertoires in COVID-19. The data were produced by immunoSEQ multiplex PCR, yet TCRdb's version contains in-frame clones alone and is incomplete. The sample holds some 53,000 clones, 80% to 90% seen once. The sample comprised peripheral blood. The receptor source for this set is a man in his 60s with active COVID-19. The CDR3 runs from the conserved cysteine through the conserved F or W. Fields, in order: D gene, V gene, J gene, clone size, CDR3 length, CDR3 DNA, CDR3 protein. D genes are given only for firm matches. Clone size is not always given. Where it is, it says once, few, many or a class for expanded clones.

>TRBD2|TRBV3-1/TRBV3-2|TRBJ2-7|NA|15
TGTGCCAGCAGCCAGGCGGGACTAGCGCGCTACGAGCAGTACTTC
CASSQAGLARYEQYF
>NA|TRBV5-5|TRBJ1-4|NA|15
TGTGCCAGCAGCTCCCAACAGGGTTCCACAGAAAAACTGTTTTTT
CASSSQQGSTEKLFF
>TRBD2|TRBV10-3|TRBJ2-2|NA|16
TGTGCCATCAGTGAGTCGCCTAGCGGGAACACCGGGGAGCTGTTTTTT
CAISESPSGNTGELFF
>TRBD2|TRBV6-5|TRBJ2-7|NA|15
TGTGCCAGCAGACCCCGGACGGGAGGGCCGTTCGAGCAGTACTTC
CASRPRTGGPFEQYF
>NA|TRBV7-6|TRBJ1-6|NA|16
TGTGCCAGCAGCTTAATGGCAAAACAAAATAATTCACCCCTCCACTTT
CASSLMAKQNNSPLHF
>NA|TRBV6-2/TRBV6-3|TRBJ2-2|NA|15
TGTGCCAGCAGCGCCACCCGAACGGGGAACGGGGAGCTGTTTTTT
CASSATRTGNGELFF
>NA|TRBV6-5|TRBJ2-7|NA|16
TGTGCCAGCAGTTACCGGATACGACGGAGCTCCTACGAGCAGTACTTC
CASSYRIRRSSYEQYF
>NA|TRBV27|TRBJ2-7|NA|13
TGTGCCAGCAGGGGCGCAGGGGTCGGCGAGCAGTACTTC
CASRGAGVGEQYF
>TRBD1|TRBV6-6|TRBJ1-2|NA|15
TGTGCCAGCAGTACCCCCCGGGACAGGGCCTATGGCTACACCTTC
CASSTPRDRAYGYTF
>TRBD2|TRBV20-1|TRBJ2-1|NA|14
TGCAGTGCTAGTCGTGGAGCGGGAGTCGAAGAGCAGTTCTTC
CSASRGAGVEEQFF
>NA|TRBV3-1/TRBV3-2|TRBJ1-6|once|12
TGTGCCAGCAGCCAACGAGATTCACCCCTCCACTTT
CASSQRDSPLHF
>TRBD2|TRBV7-3|TRBJ2-1|NA|15
TGTGCCAGCAGGAGGGAAGCTAGCGGGAATACGGTGCAGTTCTTC
CASRREASGNTVQFF
>TRBD2|TRBV6-2/TRBV6-3|TRBJ2-1|NA|16
TGTGCCAGCAGCCTTAGGACTAGCGGCCTGTACAATGAGCAGTTCTTC
CASSLRTSGLYNEQFF
>NA|TRBV14|TRBJ2-5|NA|15
TGTGCCAGCAGCCAGCTGGGCTCTGGGACATCGGCCCAGTACTTC
CASSQLGSGTSAQYF
>NA|TRBV15|TRBJ2-4|NA|14
TGTGCCACCAGCAGACCGGCGGGACAGTCCCATCAGTACTTC
CATSRPAGQSHQYF
>NA|TRBV7-8|TRBJ2-7|NA|14
TGTGCCAGCAGCTTAGCGGAGATCTCCTACGAGCAGTACTTC
CASSLAEISYEQYF
>NA|TRBV27|TRBJ2-2|NA|15
TGTGCCAGCAGTTCACCTACAGGGCTTTCCGGGGAGCTGTTTTTT
CASSSPTGLSGELFF
>TRBD1|TRBV5-1|TRBJ2-7|once|15
TGCGCCAGCAGCTTGGCTGGGACAGGGGTCTACGAGCAGTACTTC
CASSLAGTGVYEQYF
>TRBD1|TRBV7-9|TRBJ1-1|NA|14
TGTGCCAGCAGCTTTGGGACAGGGGACACTGAAGCTTTCTTT
CASSFGTGDTEAFF
>NA|TRBV9|TRBJ1-4|NA|15
TGTGCCAGCAGCGTAGGGGAGGGACGAAATGAAAAACTGTTTTTT
CASSVGEGRNEKLFF
>NA|TRBV4-3|TRBJ2-5|NA|15
TGCGCCAGCAGCCAAGAAACAGGGTTTTTGGAGACCCAGTACTTC
CASSQETGFLETQYF
>NA|TRBV18|TRBJ2-7|NA|15
TGTGCCAGCTCACCACGAGGGGGTGCTTCCTACGAGCAGTACTTC
CASSPRGGASYEQYF
>NA|TRBV3-1/TRBV3-2|TRBJ2-7|NA|12
TGTGCCAGCAGCCCAGGCGAGGGCGAGCAGTACTTC
CASSPGEGEQYF
>TRBD1|TRBV5-1|TRBJ2-7|NA|14
TGCGCCAGCAGCTTGGGTACAGGGGGCTACGAGCAGTACTTC
CASSLGTGGYEQYF
>NA|TRBV7-2|TRBJ2-7|NA|11
TGTGCCAGCAGTCCTAGCTACGAGCAGTACTTC
CASSPSYEQYF
>TRBD2|TRBV5-1|TRBJ2-7|NA|15
TGCGCCAGCAGCTTACGGGGGGACCCTCCCCACGAGCAGTACTTC
CASSLRGDPPHEQYF